This TCR beta chain was profiled in a study of blood T cell repertoires in COVID-19. As for the study in general: The United States, Italy and Spain were the sources of the acute and convalescent COVID-19 samples. In each case, the material was cDNA or gDNA derived from T cells, B-cell-depleted T cells, or PBMCs.

In the authors' methods: From reference gene primer amplification, estimates of nucleated cell counts were derived. Profiled with immunoSEQ multiplex PCR; TCRdb holds only in-frame clones, not every one. V and J calls and clone size follow that table, whereas D and trimming were derived from the DNA. The sample includes around 220,000 clones, 86% of them seen just once. Patients at the Seattle site were enrolled during active infection and followed longitudinally. The clonotype originates from a woman aged 50 to 60 with COVID-19, enrolled during active disease. The sequenced sample consisted of peripheral blood.

Here the CDR3 reads CASSKEQVFPKETQYF. CDR3 in DNA: TGTGCCAGCAGCAAAGAACAGGTATTTCCTAAAGAGACCCAGTACTTC. The chain recombines TRBV21-1 with TRBJ2-5; the D segment call TRBD1 is taken from the table without a DNA check. TRBV21-1 is classified as a pseudogene. The CDR3 is 16 amino acids.